The TCR beta chain under discussion was sequenced for a study of cytomegalovirus exposure and HLA in healthy donors. About this clone itself: The target antigen is unknown.

The PCR contained 60 Vbeta and 13 Jbeta primers. TCRdb's copy holds only in-frame clones and misses some; the assay was immunoSEQ multiplex PCR. This sample has roughly 120,000 clones; around 82% occur once, and the top ten carry about 11%. The CDR3 spans 17 residues. Trimming at V came to 6 bases and at J to 7 bases, leaving 20 bases not matched to a gene. The germline gives CDR1 ENHRY, CDR2 SYGVKD. Whole-study results and caveats: CMV serostatus was the only recorded immune exposure for donors.

Sequencing used PBMCs. This sequence originates from a male donor in good health and CMV-seropositive. V and J are TRBV10-3 and TRBJ2-7, with 8 bases matching TRBD2. In nucleotides, the CDR3 is TGTGCCATCAGGGCGGGGAAAGAGGGACTAGGCGGGAAGGAGCAGTACTTC. Its translation is CAIRAGKEGLGGKEQYF.